This TCR beta chain was identified in a study of T cell responses to AZD1222 COVID-19 vaccine. Germline CDR1 and CDR2: SGHAT and FQNNGV. The length of the CDR3 is 12 residues. On this clone: Its specificity is not known. At one end, the junction sequence differs from germline, possibly due to a read error.

The table came from immunoSEQ multiplex PCR; TCRdb's copy has only in-frame clones and leaves some out. The repertoire has around 99,000 clones, approximately 90% of them found once; the top ten carry approximately 7.9%. General observations from the study: Repertoires were collected only later (after the peak T cell response had occurred). In the spike-specific TCR repertoire, nearly half reportedly target unmutated variant regions. In a largely white British group with more females than males, clonal diversity was possibly underestimated. Baseline seropositives among AZD1222 recipients totaled only 5 to 7.

The chain recombines TRBV11-2 with TRBJ2-7; unclear D gene. The specimen comprised peripheral blood, sampled on day 0 of AZD1222 vaccination. The clonotype originates from an adult in good health. Written as DNA, the CDR3 is TGTGCTAGCAGCTTAGGCAGGCACGAGCAGTACTTC. This codes for CASSLGRHEQYF.